These 15 T cell receptor beta chains share one sample of origin, sequenced in a study of shared clonotypes between healthy human individuals. Sequencing was performed with immunoSEQ multiplex PCR; in TCRdb, only in-frame clones are kept and a portion is missing. The table records fewer than 3 million clones, around 93% of them present only once. Sequencing was done on a sample of naive CD4+ T cells from PBMCs. As for subset: CD45RA+ positively selected. The origin of the receptors is a man younger than 30 in good health. Some clones in this sample may be carry-over from other donors' samples.

The rearrangement links TRBV7-2 to TRBJ2-5; 8 bases map to TRBD1. The length of the CDR3 is 16 residues. Germline assignment: CDR1 SGHTA and CDR2 FQGNSA. The J segment lost 4 bases and the V segment lost 0 bases, leaving 7 bases of the junction unmatched. CDR3 region: CASSLAFRGLGETQYF. CDR3 nucleotide sequence: TGTGCCAGCAGCTTAGCGTTCAGGGGGCTGGGAGAGACCCAGTACTTC.

The chain employs TRBV9 and TRBJ2-3; D is undetermined. Germline V gene sequence: CDR1 SGDLS, CDR2 YYNGEE. The CDR3 is made up of 16 amino acids. Deletions cut 3 bases from V and 0 bases from J, with 14 bases between. In DNA form, the CDR3 reads TGTGCCAGCAGCGAAGGTCTTACTACTAGCACAGATACGCAGTATTTT. Encoded protein: CASSEGLTTSTDTQYF.

The rearrangement uses TRBV6-4 and TRBJ1-1; a possible D gene is TRBD1 (6 bases). The CDR3 loop spans 14 amino acids. CDR1 is MRHNA and CDR2 is SNTAGT in the germline V gene. Trimming shortened V by 5 bases and J by 0 bases, and 10 bases separated the two germline ends. CDR3 sequence (DNA): TGTGCCAGCAGTCCCGACAGGTTGAACACTGAAGCTTTCTTT. This sequence encodes CASSPDRLNTEAFF.

This chain links TRBV12-5 with TRBJ2-2; D not certain. The CDR3 runs to 12 residues. Trimming pared 7 bases from V and 4 bases from J, leaving 7 bases between. From germline, CDR1 is LGHNT and CDR2 FRNRAP. The CDR3 protein is CASALSTGELFF. Written as DNA, the CDR3 is TGTGCTAGTGCATTGAGCACCGGGGAGCTGTTTTTT.

V is TRBV14 and J is TRBJ2-3; TRBD2 matches at 16 bases. CDR3 length: 18 residues. With 1 base clipped from V and 5 bases from J, the junction kept 6 bases outside the gene matches. CDR1 and CDR2 from the germline V gene are SGHDN and FVKESK. In nucleotides, the CDR3 is TGTGCCAGCAGCCAAGGGCCCGGGACTAGCGGGAGGGGAGATACGCAGTATTTT. Its translation is CASSQGPGTSGRGDTQYF.

J is TRBJ2-3 and V is TRBV11-2; 8 nucleotides align to TRBD2. This CDR3 has 15 residues. The trim removed 8 bases at V and 4 bases at J, leaving 11 bases unmatched. Germline lookup yields CDR1 SGHAT and CDR2 FQNNGV. CDR3 nucleotides: TGTGCCAGCCGCCAGCCGGGACTAGTACCAGATACGCAGTATTTT. Encoded protein: CASRQPGLVPDTQYF.

The chain has TRBV27 and TRBJ2-1; 7 bases fit TRBD2. V shed 0 bases and J 6 bases; nucleotides not matched to a gene: 23. CDR1 MNHEY and CDR2 SMNVEV come from the germline V gene (reference sequence). CDR3 length: 21 amino acids. In DNA, the CDR3 is TGTGCCAGCAGTTTATCCGGTTTAATTCGGCGAGCGGGAAGAGGGGCCAATGAGCAGTTCTTC. Residues: CASSLSGLIRRAGRGANEQFF.

On this clone: Within the sample, other DNA sequences also encode this same CDR3. This sequence joins TRBV29-1 and TRBJ1-1, with a tentative D call TRBD1 (5 bases). V gave up 6 bases and J gave up 0 bases, with 11 bases separating them. CDR1 SQVTM and CDR2 ANQGSEA come from the germline V gene. This CDR3 has 13 residues. This CDR3 reads CSVARVLNTEAFF. CDR3 sequence (DNA): TGCAGCGTAGCCAGGGTCCTGAACACTGAAGCTTTCTTT. The variable domain in full, with the rest retrieved from reference TRBV29-1 and TRBJ1-1, is SAVISQKPSRDICQRGTSLTIQCQVDSQVTMMFWYRQQPGQSLTLIATANQGSEATYESGFVIDKFPISRPNLTFSTLTVSNMSPEDSSIYLCSVARVLNTEAFFGQGTRLTVV.

The V and J genes are TRBV19 and TRBJ2-1; D gene uncertain. The germline gives CDR1 LNHDA, CDR2 SQIVND (reference sequence). The V and J ends lost 5 bases and 6 bases respectively, with 8 bases between them. CDR3 length: 12 amino acids. CDR3: CASSASFNEQFF. For the CDR3, the DNA is TGTGCCAGTAGTGCCAGCTTCAATGAGCAGTTCTTC.

The genes are TRBV28 and TRBJ2-5; D possibly corresponds to TRBD2 (5 bases). Trimming removed 5 bases from V and 0 bases from J, with 7 bases in between. Germline values: CDR1 MDHEN, CDR2 SYDVKM. The CDR3 is 13 residues long. CDR3 sequence reads: CASSRTHQETQYF. The CDR3 nucleotides read TGTGCCAGCAGTCGGACTCACCAAGAGACCCAGTACTTC.

The chain has TRBV5-4 and TRBJ1-1, with no clear D. CDR1 and CDR2 (germline): SGHNT, YYREEE (reference sequence). CDR3 length equals 13 residues. Between the trimmed V and J ends, which lost 7 bases and 1 base, there was a span of 11 bases. The DNA for the CDR3 is TGTGCCAGCGGTCCGGAGGGGAACACTGAAGCTTTCTTT. This translates into CASGPEGNTEAFF.

This rearrangement joins TRBV10-3 to TRBJ1-3; no reliable D call. In germline, CDR1 is ENHRY, CDR2 SYGVKD. The CDR3 is made up of 15 amino acids. V lost 2 bases and J 0 bases, leaving 8 bases between the germline ends. The CDR3 loop is CAISEVAYSGNTIYF. The CDR3 nucleotides are TGTGCCATCAGTGAGGTTGCCTACTCTGGAAACACCATATATTTT.

The V call is TRBV7-2, the J call TRBJ2-7; a possible D gene is TRBD2 (6 bases). CDR3 length: 14 residues. The germline CDR1 and CDR2 sequences are SGHTA and FQGNSA. Trimming shortened V by 3 bases and J by 2 bases, and 11 bases separated the two germline ends. CDR3 sequence (DNA): TGTGCCAGCAGCTTCACGGGGAGGCCCTACGAGCAGTACTTC. This encodes CASSFTGRPYEQYF.

Comment on this clone: The sample holds other DNA sequences that translate to the same CDR3. This chain connects TRBV28 to TRBJ1-1; perhaps TRBD1 as D (6 bases). Trimming removed 3 bases at V and 5 bases at J, with 13 bases between. The CDR3 is 14 amino acids. In germline, CDR1 is MDHEN, CDR2 SYDVKM. Here the CDR3 reads CASSFPGQGTEAFF. Here the CDR3 DNA reads TGTGCCAGCAGTTTCCCGGGTCAGGGGACTGAAGCTTTCTTT.

The rearrangement joins TRBV15 to TRBJ2-1, with 8 bases that match TRBD2. CDR1 LNHNV and CDR2 YYDKDF come from the germline V gene (reference sequence). J was trimmed by 3 bases and V by 6 bases; bases with no gene match: 4. This CDR3 is built from 14 residues. The CDR3 region has the DNA TGTGCCACCAGGGAGCGGGAGTACTACAATGAGCAGTTCTTC. Its protein product is CATREREYYNEQFF.